This T cell receptor beta chain was sequenced in a study of blood T cell repertoires in COVID-19. About the study: In each case, the material was cDNA or gDNA derived from T cells, B-cell-depleted T cells, or PBMCs.

Germline V gene data show CDR1 as LNHNV and CDR2 as YYDKDF (reference sequence). This CDR3 has 14 residues. Trimming stripped 3 bases from V and 3 bases from J, with 9 bases between. In this sample, this clone turned up a few times. Per the original data handling: Amplification of reference gene primers provided the estimated nucleated cell counts. Some clones are missing from TCRdb's copy, which holds only in-frame ones; the method was immunoSEQ multiplex PCR. V and J calls and clone size come straight from that table; D and trimming were deduced from the DNA. Among some 65,000 clones listed, approximately 94% were seen once.

Material: peripheral blood. The chain combines TRBV15 with TRBJ1-5; D possibly corresponds to TRBD1 (6 bases). This receptor was identified in an older man with active COVID-19. CDR3: CATSSGGPNQPQHF. The DNA of the CDR3 is TGTGCCACCAGCAGCGGGGGGCCCAATCAGCCCCAGCATTTT.